This TCR beta chain derives from a study of blood T cells in healthy people across ages. Germline V CDR1 and CDR2: SQVTM, ANQGSEA. The J segment lost 5 bases and the V segment lost 5 bases, leaving 9 bases of the junction unmatched. The CDR3 is 13 amino acids. Researchers isolated at least 6.5 million PBMCs per sample. A second about 6 to 12 cycle PCR used barcoded and J-beta primers. At least 2.5 million CDR3-containing paired-end reads were obtained per sample. TCRdb fed the 5' RACE reads into MiXCR, producing one record per CDR3 protein. Of under 1,100,000 distinct CDR3 sequences detected, approximately 25% appear once; the ten largest clones hold less than 0.85%. This clonotype was counted between two and nine times. A further study also used this sample, focusing on T cells of mothers and their children.

The clonotype comes from a girl aged 2 to 9 in good health. Sequencing input: blood. The gene calls are TRBV29-1 and TRBJ2-7; 7 positions match TRBD2. The CDR3 protein is CSVRWTSTDEQYF. The CDR3 bases are TGCAGCGTTCGCTGGACTAGTACCGACGAGCAGTACTTC.